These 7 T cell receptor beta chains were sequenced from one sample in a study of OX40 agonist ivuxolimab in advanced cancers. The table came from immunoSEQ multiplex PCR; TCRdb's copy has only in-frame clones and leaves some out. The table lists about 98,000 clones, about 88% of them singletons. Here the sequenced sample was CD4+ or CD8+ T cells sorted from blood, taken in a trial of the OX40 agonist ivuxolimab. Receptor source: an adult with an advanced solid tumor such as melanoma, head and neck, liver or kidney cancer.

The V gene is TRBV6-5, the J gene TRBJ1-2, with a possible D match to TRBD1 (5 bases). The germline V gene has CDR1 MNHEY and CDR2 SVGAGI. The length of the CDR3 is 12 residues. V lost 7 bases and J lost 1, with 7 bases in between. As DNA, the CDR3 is TGTGCCAGCAAAGACAGTAACTATGGCTACACCTTC. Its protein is CASKDSNYGYTF.

The CDR3 DNA reads as TGTGCCAGCAGCCCTCGGAATGAGCAGTTCTTC. Translating gives CASSPRNEQFF. The V gene is TRBV7-9, the J gene TRBJ2-1; D is undetermined. This CDR3 comprises 11 residues. The germline V gene encodes CDR1 SEHNR and CDR2 FQNEAQ (reference sequence). V was clipped by 5 bases and J by 7 bases, with 6 bases between them.

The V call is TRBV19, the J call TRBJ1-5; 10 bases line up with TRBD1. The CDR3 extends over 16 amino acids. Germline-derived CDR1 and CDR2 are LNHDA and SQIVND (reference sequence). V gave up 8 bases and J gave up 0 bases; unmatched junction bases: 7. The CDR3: CASSDRGPDSNQPQHF. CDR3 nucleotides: TGTGCCAGTTCCGACAGGGGGCCCGATAGCAATCAGCCCCAGCATTTT.

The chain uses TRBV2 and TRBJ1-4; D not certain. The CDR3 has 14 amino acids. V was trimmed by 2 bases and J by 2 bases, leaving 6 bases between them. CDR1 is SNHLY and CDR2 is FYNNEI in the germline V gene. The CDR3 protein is CASSERVTNEKLFF. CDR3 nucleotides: TGTGCCAGCAGTGAAAGGGTTACTAATGAAAAACTGTTTTTT.

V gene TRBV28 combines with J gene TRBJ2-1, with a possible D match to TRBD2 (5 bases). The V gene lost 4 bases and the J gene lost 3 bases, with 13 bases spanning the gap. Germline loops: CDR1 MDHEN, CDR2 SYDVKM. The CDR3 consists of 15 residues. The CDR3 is CASSSSGVIYNEQFF. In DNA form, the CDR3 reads TGTGCCAGCAGTTCTTCCGGGGTAATCTACAATGAGCAGTTCTTC.

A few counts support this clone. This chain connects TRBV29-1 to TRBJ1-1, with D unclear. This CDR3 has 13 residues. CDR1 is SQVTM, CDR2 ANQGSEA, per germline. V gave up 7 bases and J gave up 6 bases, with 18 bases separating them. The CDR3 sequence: CSGNKEEDPEAFF. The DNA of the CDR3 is TGCAGCGGGAACAAGGAGGAGGACCCTGAAGCTTTCTTT. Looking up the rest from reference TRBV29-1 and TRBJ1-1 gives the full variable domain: SAVISQKPSRDICQRGTSLTIQCQVDSQVTMMFWYRQQPGQSLTLIATANQGSEATYESGFVIDKFPISRPNLTFSTLTVSNMSPEDSSIYLCSGNKEEDPEAFFGQGTRLTVV.

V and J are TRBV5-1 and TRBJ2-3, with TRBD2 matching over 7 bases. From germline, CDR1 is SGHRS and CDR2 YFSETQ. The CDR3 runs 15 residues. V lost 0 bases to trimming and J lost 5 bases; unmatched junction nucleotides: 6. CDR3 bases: TGCGCCAGCAGCTTGGGCGGGAGAAAGGAAGATACGCAGTATTTT. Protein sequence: CASSLGGRKEDTQYF.